The sequence of this T cell receptor (beta chain) was determined in a study of T-cell memory formation after mild COVID-19. Overall study results and limits: Still unconfirmed is whether the second-wave clones peaking on day 37 recognized SARS-CoV-2. Pre-infection memory already had some responding clones, implying cross-reactive memory joined.

Constant-segment primers and 5'RACE yielded cDNA libraries for TCR alpha and TCR beta, each carrying sample barcodes and UMIs. MiXCR, run by TCRdb on the 5' RACE reads, gives a single entry per CDR3 protein. The table has some 270,000 distinct CDR3 sequences, 15% to 17% seen once. As concerns this clonotype: Its antigen remains unknown.

The CDR3 extends over 14 amino acids. The V gene's germline CDR1 is SNHLY and CDR2 FYNNEI. V shed 8 bases and J 4 bases; nucleotides not matched to a gene: 9. The material sequenced was PBMCs or a T cell subset sorted from them (not recorded which). V usage is TRBV2 and J usage is TRBJ1-1; 8 nucleotides match TRBD1. The TCR comes from an adult woman who had mild COVID-19 (a few samples of this study predate the infection). Cell type and time point are not known. This chain's CDR3 is CASLTDRVGTEAFF. CDR3 coding DNA: TGTGCCAGCTTGACGGACAGGGTGGGCACTGAAGCTTTCTTT.